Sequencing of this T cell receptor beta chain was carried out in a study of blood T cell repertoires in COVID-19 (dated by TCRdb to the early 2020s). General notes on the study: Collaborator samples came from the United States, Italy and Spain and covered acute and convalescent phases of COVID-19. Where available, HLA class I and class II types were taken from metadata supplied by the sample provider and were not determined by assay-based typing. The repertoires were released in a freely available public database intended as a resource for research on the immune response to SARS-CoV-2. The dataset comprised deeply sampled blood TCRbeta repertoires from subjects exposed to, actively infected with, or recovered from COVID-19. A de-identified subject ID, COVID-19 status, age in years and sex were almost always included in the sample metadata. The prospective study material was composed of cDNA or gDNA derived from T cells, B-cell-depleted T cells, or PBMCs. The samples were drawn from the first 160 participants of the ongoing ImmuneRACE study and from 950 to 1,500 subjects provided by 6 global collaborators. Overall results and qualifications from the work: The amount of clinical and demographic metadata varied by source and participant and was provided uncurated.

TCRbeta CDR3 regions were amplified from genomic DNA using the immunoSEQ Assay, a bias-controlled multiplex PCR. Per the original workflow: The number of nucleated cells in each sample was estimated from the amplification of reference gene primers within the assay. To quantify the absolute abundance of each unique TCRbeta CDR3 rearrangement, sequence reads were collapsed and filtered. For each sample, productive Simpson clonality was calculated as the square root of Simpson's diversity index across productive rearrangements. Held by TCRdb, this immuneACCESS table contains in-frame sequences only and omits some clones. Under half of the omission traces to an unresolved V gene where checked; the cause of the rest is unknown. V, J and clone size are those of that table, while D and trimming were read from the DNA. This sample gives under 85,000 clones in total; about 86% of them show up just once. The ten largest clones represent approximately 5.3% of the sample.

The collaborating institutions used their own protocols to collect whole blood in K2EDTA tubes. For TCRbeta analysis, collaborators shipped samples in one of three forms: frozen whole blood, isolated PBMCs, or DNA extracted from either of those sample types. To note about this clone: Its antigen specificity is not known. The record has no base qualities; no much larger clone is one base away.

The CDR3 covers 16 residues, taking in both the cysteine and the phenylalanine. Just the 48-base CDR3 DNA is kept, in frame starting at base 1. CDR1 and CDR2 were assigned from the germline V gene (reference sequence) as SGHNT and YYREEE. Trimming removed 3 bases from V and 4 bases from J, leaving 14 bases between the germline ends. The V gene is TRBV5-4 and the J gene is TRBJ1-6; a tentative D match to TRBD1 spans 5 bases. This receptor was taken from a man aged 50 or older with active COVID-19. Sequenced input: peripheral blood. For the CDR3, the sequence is CASSSGGSQYNSPLHF. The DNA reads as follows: TGTGCCAGCAGCTCCGGGGGGTCGCAATATAATTCACCCCTCCACTTT.